This paragraph covers one T cell receptor beta chain sequence. This sample is drawn from a study of Ad26.COV2.S vaccination and SARS-CoV-2 variants. Assay used: immunoSEQ multiplex PCR; TCRdb lists only in-frame clones, some missing. The table shows fewer than 500,000 clones, with 89% occurring only once. Treatment indicated: around 19 received Ad26.COV2.S at low or high dose, single or two shots; several received placebo; per-sample allocation not given. The samples date from day 63 after the first vaccine or placebo injection. This specimen was peripheral blood, taken in a trial of Ad26.COV2.S vaccine versus placebo. The source is a person aged 18 to 65 who received the Ad26.COV2.S COVID-19 vaccine or a placebo.

CDR3 loop: CASSPRTGGYEQYF. The DNA of the CDR3 is TGTGCCAGCAGTCCACGGACAGGGGGCTACGAGCAGTACTTC. The chain joins TRBV25-1 to TRBJ2-7; TRBD1 matches at 10 bases. Germline values: CDR1 MGHDK, CDR2 SYGVNS. This CDR3 contains 14 residues. The V segment lost 5 bases and the J segment 3 bases; nucleotides outside the gene matches: 4.